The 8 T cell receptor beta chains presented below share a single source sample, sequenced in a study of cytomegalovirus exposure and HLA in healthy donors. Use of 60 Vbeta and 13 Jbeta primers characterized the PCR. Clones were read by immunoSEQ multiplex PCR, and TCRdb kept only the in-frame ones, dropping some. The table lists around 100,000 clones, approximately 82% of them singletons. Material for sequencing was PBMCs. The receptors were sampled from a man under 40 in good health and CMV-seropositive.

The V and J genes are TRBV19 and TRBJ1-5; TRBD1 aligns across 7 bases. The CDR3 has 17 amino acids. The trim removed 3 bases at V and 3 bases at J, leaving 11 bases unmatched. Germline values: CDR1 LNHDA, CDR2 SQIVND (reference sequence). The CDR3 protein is CASSISPGQGVNQPQHF. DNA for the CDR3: TGTGCCAGTAGTATCTCCCCGGGCCAGGGGGTCAATCAGCCCCAGCATTTT.

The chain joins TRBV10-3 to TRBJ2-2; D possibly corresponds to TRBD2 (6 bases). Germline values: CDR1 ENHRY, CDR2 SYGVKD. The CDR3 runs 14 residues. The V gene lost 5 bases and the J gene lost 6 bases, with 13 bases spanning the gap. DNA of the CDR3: TGTGCCATCAGTACGGGGGAAGTATCCGGGGAGCTGTTTTTT. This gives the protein CAISTGEVSGELFF.

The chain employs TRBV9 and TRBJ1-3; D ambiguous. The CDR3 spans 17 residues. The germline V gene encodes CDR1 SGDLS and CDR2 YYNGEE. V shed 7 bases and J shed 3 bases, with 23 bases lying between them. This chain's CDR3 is CASGPGQTTAGGNTIYF. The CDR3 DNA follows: TGTGCCAGCGGTCCCGGGCAGACTACAGCTGGTGGAAACACCATATATTTT.

CDR3 nucleotide sequence: TGCAGCGCCCAGGGAGGGCAGGGGCGTGAAAAACTGTTTTTT. It is translated as CSAQGGQGREKLFF. This rearrangement joins TRBV29-1 to TRBJ1-4, with D possibly matching TRBD1 (6 bases). CDR3 length equals 14 residues. The germline V and J ends were trimmed by 7 bases and 7 bases, with 19 bases remaining between them. CDR1 and CDR2 (germline): SQVTM, ANQGSEA. The variable domain in full, with the rest retrieved from reference TRBV29-1 and TRBJ1-4, is SAVISQKPSRDICQRGTSLTIQCQVDSQVTMMFWYRQQPGQSLTLIATANQGSEATYESGFVIDKFPISRPNLTFSTLTVSNMSPEDSSIYLCSAQGGQGREKLFFGSGTQLSVL.

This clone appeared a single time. CDR3 residues: CASSVQGGIGELFF. The CDR3 DNA is TGTGCCAGCAGCGTACAGGGGGGAATCGGGGAGCTGTTTTTT. The chain has TRBV9 and TRBJ2-2; TRBD1 is a possible D gene (7 bases). This CDR3 comprises 14 residues. Germline values: CDR1 SGDLS, CDR2 YYNGEE. With 1 base removed from V and 7 bases from J, the gap between germline ends came to 11 bases. The full variable domain, rest sourced from reference TRBV9 and TRBJ2-2, is DSGVTQTPKHLITATGQRVTLRCSPRSGDLSVYWYQQSLDQGLQFLIQYYNGEERAKGNILERFSAQQFPDLHSELNLSSLELGDSALYFCASSVQGGIGELFFGEGSRLTVL.

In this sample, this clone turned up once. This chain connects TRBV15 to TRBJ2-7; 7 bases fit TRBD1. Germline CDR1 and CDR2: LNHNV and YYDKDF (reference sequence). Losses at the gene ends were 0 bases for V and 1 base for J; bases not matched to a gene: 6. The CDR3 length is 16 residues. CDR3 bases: TGTGCCACCAGCAGAGATCTTAACAGGGGTTCCTACGAGCAGTACGTC. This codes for CATSRDLNRGSYEQYV.

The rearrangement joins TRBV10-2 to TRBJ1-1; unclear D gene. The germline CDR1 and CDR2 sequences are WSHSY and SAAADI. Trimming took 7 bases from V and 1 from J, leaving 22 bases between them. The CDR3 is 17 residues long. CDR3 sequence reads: CASNEVWRGWENTEAFF. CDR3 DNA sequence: TGCGCCAGCAACGAGGTTTGGCGCGGGTGGGAGAACACTGAAGCTTTCTTT.

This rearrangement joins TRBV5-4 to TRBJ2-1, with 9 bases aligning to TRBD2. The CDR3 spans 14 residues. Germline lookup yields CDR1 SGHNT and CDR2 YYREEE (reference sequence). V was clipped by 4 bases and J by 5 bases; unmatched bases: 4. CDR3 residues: CASSPLAGDNEQFF. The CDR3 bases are TGTGCCAGCAGCCCCTTAGCGGGGGACAATGAGCAGTTCTTC.